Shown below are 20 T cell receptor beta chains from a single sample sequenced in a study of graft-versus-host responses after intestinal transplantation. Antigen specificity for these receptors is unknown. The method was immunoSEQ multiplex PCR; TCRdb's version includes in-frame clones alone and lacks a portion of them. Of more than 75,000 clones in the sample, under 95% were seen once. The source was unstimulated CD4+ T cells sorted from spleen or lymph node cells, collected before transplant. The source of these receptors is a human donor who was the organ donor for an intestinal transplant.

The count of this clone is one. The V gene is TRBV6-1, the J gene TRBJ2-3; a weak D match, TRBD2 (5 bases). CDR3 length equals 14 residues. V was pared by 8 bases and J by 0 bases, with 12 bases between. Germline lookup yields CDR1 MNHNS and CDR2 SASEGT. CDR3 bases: TGTGCCAGCGGCGGCCGGGGTAGCACAGATACGCAGTATTTT. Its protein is CASGGRGSTDTQYF.

The CDR3 loop is CAVDREGGYTF. CDR3 coding DNA: TGTGCCGTTGACAGGGAAGGTGGCTACACCTTC. The rearrangement links TRBV7-6 to TRBJ1-2; TRBD1 matches at 7 bases. V was pared by 11 bases and J by 7 bases, with 7 bases of the junction left unmatched. Germline V gene lookup returns CDR1 SGHVS and CDR2 FNYEAQ. The CDR3 length is 11 residues.

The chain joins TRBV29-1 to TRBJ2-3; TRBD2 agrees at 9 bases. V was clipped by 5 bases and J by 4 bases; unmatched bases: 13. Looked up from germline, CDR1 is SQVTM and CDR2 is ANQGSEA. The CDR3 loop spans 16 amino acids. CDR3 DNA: TGCAGCGTTTTTTTGTACGGCGGGAGGGCGGCAGATACGCAGTATTTT. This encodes CSVFLYGGRAADTQYF.

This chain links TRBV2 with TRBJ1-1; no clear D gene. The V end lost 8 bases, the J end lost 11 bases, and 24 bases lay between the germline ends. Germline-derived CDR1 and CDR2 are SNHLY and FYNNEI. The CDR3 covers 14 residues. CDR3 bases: TGTGCCAGCGCAGAAGGCTCGGACTTCGTCAGGGCTTTCTTT. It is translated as CASAEGSDFVRAFF.

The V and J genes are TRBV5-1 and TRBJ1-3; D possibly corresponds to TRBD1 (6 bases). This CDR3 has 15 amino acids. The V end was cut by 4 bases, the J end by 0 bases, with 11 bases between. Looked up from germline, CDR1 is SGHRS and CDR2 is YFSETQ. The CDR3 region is CASSPGENSGNTIYF. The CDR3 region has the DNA TGCGCCAGCAGCCCAGGGGAGAACTCTGGAAACACCATATATTTT. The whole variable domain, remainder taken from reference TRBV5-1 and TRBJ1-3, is KAGVTQTPRYLIKTRGQQVTLSCSPISGHRSVSWYQQTPGQGLQFLFEYFSETQRNKGNFPGRFSGRQFSNSRSEMNVSTLELGDSALYLCASSPGENSGNTIYFGEGSWLTVV.

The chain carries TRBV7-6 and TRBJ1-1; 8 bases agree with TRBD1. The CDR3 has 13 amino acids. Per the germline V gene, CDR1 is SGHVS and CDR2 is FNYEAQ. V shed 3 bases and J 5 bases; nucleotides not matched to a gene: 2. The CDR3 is CASSFTGGTEAFF. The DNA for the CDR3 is TGTGCCAGCAGCTTTACAGGGGGGACTGAAGCTTTCTTT.

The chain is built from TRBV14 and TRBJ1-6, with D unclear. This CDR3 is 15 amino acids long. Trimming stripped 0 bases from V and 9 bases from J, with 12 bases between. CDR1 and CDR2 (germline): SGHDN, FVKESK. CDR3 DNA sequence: TGTGCCAGCAGCCAAGATGTGTTCAGTGGTTCACCCCTCCACTTT. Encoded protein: CASSQDVFSGSPLHF. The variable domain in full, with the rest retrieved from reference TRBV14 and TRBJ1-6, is EAGVTQFPSHSVIEKGQTVTLRCDPISGHDNLYWYRRVMGKEIKFLLHFVKESKQDESGMPNNRFLAERTGGTYSTLKVQPAELEDSGVYFCASSQDVFSGSPLHFGNGTRLTVT.

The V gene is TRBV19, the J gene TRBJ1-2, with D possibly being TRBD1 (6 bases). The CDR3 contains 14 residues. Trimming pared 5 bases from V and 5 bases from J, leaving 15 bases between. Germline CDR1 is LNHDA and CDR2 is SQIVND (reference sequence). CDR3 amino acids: CASSGQPLGYGYTF. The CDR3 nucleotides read TGTGCCAGTAGTGGACAGCCACTTGGGTATGGCTACACCTTC. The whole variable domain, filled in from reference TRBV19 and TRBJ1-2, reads DGGITQSPKYLFRKEGQNVTLSCEQNLNHDAMYWYRQDPGQGLRLIYYSQIVNDFQKGDIAEGYSVSREKKESFPLTVTSAQKNPTAFYLCASSGQPLGYGYTFGSGTRLTVV.

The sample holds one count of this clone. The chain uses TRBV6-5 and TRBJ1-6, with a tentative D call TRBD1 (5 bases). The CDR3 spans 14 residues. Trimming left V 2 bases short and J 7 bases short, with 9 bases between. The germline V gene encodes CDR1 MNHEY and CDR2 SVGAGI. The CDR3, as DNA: TGTGCCAGCAGTTACGCAGGGCTGAATTCACCCCTCCACTTT. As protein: CASSYAGLNSPLHF.

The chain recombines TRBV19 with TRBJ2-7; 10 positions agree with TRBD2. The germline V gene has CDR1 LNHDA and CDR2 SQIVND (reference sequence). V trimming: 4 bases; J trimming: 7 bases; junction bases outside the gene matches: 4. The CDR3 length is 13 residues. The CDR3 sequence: CASSTSGRGEQYF. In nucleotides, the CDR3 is TGTGCCAGTAGTACTAGCGGGAGAGGGGAGCAGTACTTC. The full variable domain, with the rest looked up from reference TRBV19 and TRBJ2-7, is DGGITQSPKYLFRKEGQNVTLSCEQNLNHDAMYWYRQDPGQGLRLIYYSQIVNDFQKGDIAEGYSVSREKKESFPLTVTSAQKNPTAFYLCASSTSGRGEQYFGPGTRLTVT.

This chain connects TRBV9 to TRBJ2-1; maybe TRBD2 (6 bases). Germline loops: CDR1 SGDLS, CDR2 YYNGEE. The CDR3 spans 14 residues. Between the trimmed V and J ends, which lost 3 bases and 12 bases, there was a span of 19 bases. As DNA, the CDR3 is TGTGCCAGCAGCGCACATGGGGGGTGGCAGGGGCAGTTCTTC. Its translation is CASSAHGGWQGQFF.

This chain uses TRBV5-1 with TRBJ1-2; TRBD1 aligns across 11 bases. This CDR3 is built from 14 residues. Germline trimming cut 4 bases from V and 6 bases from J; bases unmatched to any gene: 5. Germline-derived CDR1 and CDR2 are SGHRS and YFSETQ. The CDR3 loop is CASSGGQGADGYTF. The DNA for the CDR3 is TGCGCCAGCAGCGGAGGACAGGGGGCCGATGGCTACACCTTC.

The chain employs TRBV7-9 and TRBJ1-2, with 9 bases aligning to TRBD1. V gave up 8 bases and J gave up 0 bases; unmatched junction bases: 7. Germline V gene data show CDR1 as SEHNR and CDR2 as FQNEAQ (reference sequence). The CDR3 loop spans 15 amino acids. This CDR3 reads CASGMGQGANYGYTF. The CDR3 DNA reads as TGTGCCAGCGGTATGGGACAGGGTGCTAACTATGGCTACACCTTC.

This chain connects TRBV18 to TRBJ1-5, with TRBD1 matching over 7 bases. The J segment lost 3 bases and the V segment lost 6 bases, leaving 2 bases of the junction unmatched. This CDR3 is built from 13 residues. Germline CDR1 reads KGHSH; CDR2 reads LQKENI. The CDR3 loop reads CASSTGHNQPQHF. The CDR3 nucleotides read TGTGCCAGCTCGACAGGGCACAATCAGCCCCAGCATTTT.

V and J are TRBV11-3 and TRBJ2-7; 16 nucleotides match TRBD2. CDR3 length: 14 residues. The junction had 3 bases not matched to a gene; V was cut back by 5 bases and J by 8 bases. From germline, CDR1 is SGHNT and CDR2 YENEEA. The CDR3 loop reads CASSPGLAGGKQYF. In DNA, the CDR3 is TGTGCCAGCAGCCCGGGACTAGCGGGGGGGAAGCAGTACTTC.

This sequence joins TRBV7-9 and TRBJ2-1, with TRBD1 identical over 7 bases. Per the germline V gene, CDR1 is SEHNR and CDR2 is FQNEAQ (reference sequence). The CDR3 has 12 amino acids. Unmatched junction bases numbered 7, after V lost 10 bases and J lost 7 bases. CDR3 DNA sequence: TGTGCCACCCACAGGGGAGCTAATGAGCAGTTCTTC. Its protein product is CATHRGANEQFF.

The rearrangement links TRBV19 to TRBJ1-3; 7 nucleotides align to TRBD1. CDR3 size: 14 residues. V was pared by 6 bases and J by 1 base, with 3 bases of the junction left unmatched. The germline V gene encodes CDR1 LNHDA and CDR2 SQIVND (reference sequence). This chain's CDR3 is CASRRDRSGNTIYF. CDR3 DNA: TGTGCCAGTAGACGGGACAGATCTGGAAACACCATATATTTT. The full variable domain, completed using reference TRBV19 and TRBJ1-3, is DGGITQSPKYLFRKEGQNVTLSCEQNLNHDAMYWYRQDPGQGLRLIYYSQIVNDFQKGDIAEGYSVSREKKESFPLTVTSAQKNPTAFYLCASRRDRSGNTIYFGEGSWLTVV.

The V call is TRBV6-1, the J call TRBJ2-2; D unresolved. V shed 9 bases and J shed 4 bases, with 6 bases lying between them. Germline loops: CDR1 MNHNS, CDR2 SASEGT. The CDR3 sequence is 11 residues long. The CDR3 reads CAREFTGELFF. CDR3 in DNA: TGTGCCAGGGAGTTCACCGGGGAGCTGTTTTTT.

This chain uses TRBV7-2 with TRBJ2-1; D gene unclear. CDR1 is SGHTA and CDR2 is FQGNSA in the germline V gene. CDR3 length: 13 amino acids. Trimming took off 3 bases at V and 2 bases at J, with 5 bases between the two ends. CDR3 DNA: TGTGCCAGCAGCTTCAGGACCTACAATGAGCAGTTCTTC. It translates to CASSFRTYNEQFF.

The CDR3, as DNA: TGTGCCAGCAATTTTATTGCGGGGACAGGGCGGAGGAGGGAGGAGTTCTTC. Translating gives CASNFIAGTGRRREEFF. V usage is TRBV27 and J usage is TRBJ2-1, with 9 bases matching TRBD1. The CDR3 consists of 17 residues. Trimming took 7 bases from V and 14 from J; bases not matched to a gene: 24. Germline V gene sequence: CDR1 MNHEY, CDR2 SMNVEV (reference sequence).